A single sample is the source of the 10 T cell receptor beta chains below, sequenced in a study of T cells in Graves' hyperthyroidism and ophthalmopathy. Amplification of TCR beta CDR3 regions used RNA as the template. First-round RT-PCR targeting the TCR CDR3 was performed with the HTBI primer set. Via MiXCR, TCRdb re-called the multiplex PCR reads, giving one row per CDR3 protein. The repertoire holds roughly 700,000 distinct CDR3 sequences, 14% seen once, with roughly 10% in the top ten. What was sequenced was blood. Source of these receptors: a woman between 18 and 29 years old with Graves' hyperthyroidism.

There are many counts of this clonotype. The rearrangement uses TRBV9 and TRBJ2-7; 7 bases map to TRBD2. V gave up 3 bases and J gave up 0 bases; unmatched junction bases: 9. CDR3 length equals 16 residues. Germline values: CDR1 SGDLS, CDR2 YYNGEE. The CDR3 DNA reads TGTGCCAGCAGCGCCCAGGGAGGGTCCGCCTCCTACGAGCAGTACTTC. Its translation is CASSAQGGSASYEQYF.

This clonotype was recorded many times. CDR3 protein: CASSTGWREGPDTQYF. CDR3 DNA sequence: TGTGCCAGCAGCACAGGGTGGCGGGAGGGCCCAGATACGCAGTATTTT. J is TRBJ2-3 and V is TRBV11-3; 9 bases line up with TRBD2. This CDR3 contains 16 residues. CDR1 is SGHNT and CDR2 is YENEEA in the germline V gene. Unmatched junction bases numbered 10, after V lost 5 bases and J lost 4 bases.

This clonotype was seen at least ten times. The chain combines TRBV30 with TRBJ2-5; D is perhaps TRBD1 or TRBD2 (6 bases each). This CDR3 contains 14 residues. Germline CDR1 and CDR2: GTSNPN and SVGIG (reference sequence). Trimming took off 5 bases at V and 5 bases at J, with 18 bases between the two ends. The chain's CDR3 is CAWGVGGGGETQYF. The DNA for the CDR3 is TGTGCCTGGGGCGTTGGAGGGGGTGGGGAGACCCAGTACTTC.

On this clonotype: The junction shows a germline mismatch at one end, possibly a read error. V gene TRBV7-9 combines with J gene TRBJ2-6; 7 nucleotides align to TRBD1. The CDR3 spans 19 residues. Germline V lookup: CDR1 SEHNR, CDR2 FQNEAQ (reference sequence). CDR3 protein: CASSTGTADKFSGATVLTF. The CDR3, as DNA: TGTGCCAGCAGCACTGGGACAGCCGATAAATTCTCTGGGGCCACCGTCCTGACTTTC.

This clonotype was picked up many times. The chain joins TRBV24-1 to TRBJ2-3; 11 positions match TRBD2. With V trimmed by 5 bases and J by 4 bases, 4 bases remained unmatched. In germline, CDR1 is KGHDR, CDR2 SFDVKD. The CDR3 consists of 15 residues. CDR3 amino acids: CATSGVAGGPDTQYF. The CDR3 DNA reads TGTGCCACCAGTGGCGTAGCGGGAGGGCCAGATACGCAGTATTTT.

At least ten counts were recorded for this clonotype. The chain recombines TRBV2 with TRBJ1-1; the D gene is possibly TRBD1 (5 bases). Per the germline V gene, CDR1 is SNHLY and CDR2 is FYNNEI. CDR3 size: 12 residues. V was cut by 8 bases and J by 0 bases, with 7 bases left in between. The CDR3: CASGTLNTEAFF. The CDR3 DNA follows: TGTGCCAGCGGGACCCTGAACACTGAAGCTTTCTTT.

In this sample, this clonotype turned up many times. CDR3: CASSYASRYEQYF. CDR3 bases: TGTGCCAGCAGTTACGCCTCAAGGTACGAGCAGTACTTC. The chain is built from TRBV28 and TRBJ2-7; D is uncertain. The CDR3 is 13 residues long. Germline V gene data show CDR1 as MDHEN and CDR2 as SYDVKM. V was shortened by 4 bases and J by 4 bases, with 11 bases between the two germline ends. Based on the CDR3 plus reference TRBV28 and TRBJ2-7, the full variable domain is DVKVTQSSRYLVKRTGEKVFLECVQDMDHENMFWYRQDPGLGLRLIYFSYDVKMKEKGDIPEGYSVSREKKERFSLILESASTNQTSMYLCASSYASRYEQYFGPGTRLTVT.

This clonotype was observed a few times. The chain joins TRBV15 to TRBJ2-2; D not certain. Germline CDR1 reads LNHNV; CDR2 reads YYDKDF (reference sequence). Trimming removed 0 bases from V and 3 bases from J, with 5 bases in between. The CDR3 is 14 amino acids. The DNA of the CDR3 is TGTGCCACCAGCAGAGAGGGATACACCGGGGAGCTGTTTTTT. Its translation is CATSREGYTGELFF.

This chain links TRBV7-9 with TRBJ1-4, with TRBD1 matching 11 bases. Losses at the gene ends were 2 bases for V and 8 bases for J; bases not matched to a gene: 13. CDR1 is SEHNR and CDR2 is FQNEAQ in the germline V gene (reference sequence). The CDR3 is 18 amino acids. The CDR3: CASSLPPGQGERREKLFF. DNA of the CDR3: TGTGCCAGCAGCTTACCCCCGGGACAGGGGGAAAGGAGGGAAAAACTGTTTTTT.

This chain links TRBV7-8 with TRBJ2-7; 11 bases align to TRBD2. Germline-derived CDR1 and CDR2 are SGHVS and FQNEAQ. The CDR3 runs to 20 residues. The J segment lost 0 bases and the V segment lost 5 bases, leaving 18 bases of the junction unmatched. CDR3 loop: CASSLHRSGTSGSSSYEQYF. In DNA form, the CDR3 reads TGTGCCAGCAGCCTCCACAGATCCGGGACTAGCGGTTCTAGCTCCTACGAGCAGTACTTC.